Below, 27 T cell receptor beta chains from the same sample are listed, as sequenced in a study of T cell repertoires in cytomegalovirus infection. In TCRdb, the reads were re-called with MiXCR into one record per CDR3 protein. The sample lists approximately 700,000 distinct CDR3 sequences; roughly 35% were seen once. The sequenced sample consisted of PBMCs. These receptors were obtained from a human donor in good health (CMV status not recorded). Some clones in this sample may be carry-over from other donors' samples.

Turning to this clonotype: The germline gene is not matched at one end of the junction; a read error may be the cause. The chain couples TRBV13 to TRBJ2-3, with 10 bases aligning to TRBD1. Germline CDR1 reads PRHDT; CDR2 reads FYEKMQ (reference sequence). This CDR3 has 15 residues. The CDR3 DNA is TGTGCCAGCAGCCCGCGACAGGGGGCCGCAGATACGCCGTATTTT. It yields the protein CASSPRQGAADTPYF. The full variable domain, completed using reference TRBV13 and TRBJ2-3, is AAGVIQSPRHLIKEKRETATLKCYPIPRHDTVYWYQQGPGQDPQFLISFYEKMQSDKGSIPDRFSAQQFSDYHSELNMSSLELGDSALYFCASSPRQGAADTPYFGPGTRLTVL.

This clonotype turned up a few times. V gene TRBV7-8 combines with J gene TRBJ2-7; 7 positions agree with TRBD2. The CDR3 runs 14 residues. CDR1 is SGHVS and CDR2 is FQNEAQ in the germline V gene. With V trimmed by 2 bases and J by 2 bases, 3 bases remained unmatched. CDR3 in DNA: TGTGCCAGCAGCTTACCGGGAGGCACCTACGAGCAGTACTTC. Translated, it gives CASSLPGGTYEQYF.

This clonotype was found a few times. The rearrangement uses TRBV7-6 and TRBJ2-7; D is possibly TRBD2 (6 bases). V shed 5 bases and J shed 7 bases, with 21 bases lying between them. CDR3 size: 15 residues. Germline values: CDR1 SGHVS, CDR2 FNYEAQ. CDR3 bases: TGTGCCAGCAGCCCCCTCTGGCGGGGCGCTTTGGAGCAGTACTTC. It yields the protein CASSPLWRGALEQYF.

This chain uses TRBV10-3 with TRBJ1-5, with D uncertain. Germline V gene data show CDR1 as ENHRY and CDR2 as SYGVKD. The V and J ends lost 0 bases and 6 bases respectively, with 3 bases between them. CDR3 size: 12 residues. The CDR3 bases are TGTGCCATCAGTGAGTCGAGTCAGCCCCAGCATTTT. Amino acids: CAISESSQPQHF.

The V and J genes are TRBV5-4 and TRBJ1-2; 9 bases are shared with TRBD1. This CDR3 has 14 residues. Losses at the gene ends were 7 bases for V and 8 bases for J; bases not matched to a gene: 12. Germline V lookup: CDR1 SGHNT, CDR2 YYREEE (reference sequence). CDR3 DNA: TGTGCCAGCCGAGACAGGGGGAGCACTATGGGCTACACCTTC. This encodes CASRDRGSTMGYTF.

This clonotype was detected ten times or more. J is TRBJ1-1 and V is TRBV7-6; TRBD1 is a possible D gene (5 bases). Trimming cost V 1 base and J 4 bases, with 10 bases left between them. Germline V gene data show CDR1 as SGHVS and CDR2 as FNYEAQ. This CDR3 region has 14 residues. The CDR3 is CASSLDPRGTEAFF. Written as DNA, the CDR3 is TGTGCCAGCAGCTTAGACCCAAGGGGCACTGAAGCTTTCTTT.

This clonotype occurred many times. The CDR3 sequence is CASSRPDTSYEQYF. CDR3 nucleotides: TGTGCCAGCAGCCGACCTGACACCTCCTACGAGCAGTACTTC. V and J are TRBV7-2 and TRBJ2-7; D is uncertain. The germline gives CDR1 SGHTA, CDR2 FQGNSA. The germline V and J ends were trimmed by 5 bases and 0 bases, with 11 bases remaining between them. CDR3 size: 14 residues. Together with reference TRBV7-2 and TRBJ2-7, the CDR3 gives the full variable domain: GAGVSQSPSNKVTEKGKDVELRCDPISGHTALYWYRQSLGQGLEFLIYFQGNSAPDKSGLPSDRFSAERTGGSVSTLTIQRTQQEDSAVYLCASSRPDTSYEQYFGPGTRLTVT.

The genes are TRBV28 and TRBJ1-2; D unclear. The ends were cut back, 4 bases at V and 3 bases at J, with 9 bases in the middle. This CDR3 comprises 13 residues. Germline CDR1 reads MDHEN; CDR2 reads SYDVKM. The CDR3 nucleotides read TGTGCCAGCAGTTACTTACTCGACTATGGCTACACCTTC. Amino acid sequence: CASSYLLDYGYTF.

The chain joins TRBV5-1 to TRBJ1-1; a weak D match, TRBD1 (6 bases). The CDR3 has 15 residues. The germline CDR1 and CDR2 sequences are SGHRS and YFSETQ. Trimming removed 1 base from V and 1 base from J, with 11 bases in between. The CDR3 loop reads CASSLLTGTNTEAFF. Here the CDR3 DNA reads TGCGCCAGCAGCTTGTTGACAGGTACGAACACTGAAGCTTTCTTT.

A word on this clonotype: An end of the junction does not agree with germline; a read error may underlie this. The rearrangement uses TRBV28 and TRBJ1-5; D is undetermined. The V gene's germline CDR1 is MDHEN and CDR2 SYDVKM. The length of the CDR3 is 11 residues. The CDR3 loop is CASSFGTSWTF. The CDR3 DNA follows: TGTGCCAGCAGTTTCGGAACTTCATGGACCTTT.

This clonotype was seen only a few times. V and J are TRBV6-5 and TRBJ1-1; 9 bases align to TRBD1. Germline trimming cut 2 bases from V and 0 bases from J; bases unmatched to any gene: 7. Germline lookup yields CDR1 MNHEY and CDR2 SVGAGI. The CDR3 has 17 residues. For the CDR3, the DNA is TGTGCCAGCAGTTACGTCGGGACAGGGTTGATGAACACTGAAGCTTTCTTT. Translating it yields CASSYVGTGLMNTEAFF.

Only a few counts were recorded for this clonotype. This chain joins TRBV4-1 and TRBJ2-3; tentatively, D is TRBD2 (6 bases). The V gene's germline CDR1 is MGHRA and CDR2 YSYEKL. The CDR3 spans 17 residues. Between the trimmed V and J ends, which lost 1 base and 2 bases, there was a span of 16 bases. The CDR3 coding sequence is TGCGCCAGCAGCCAAGGAAGTGAAGCGGGCCCCACAGATACGCAGTATTTT. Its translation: CASSQGSEAGPTDTQYF.

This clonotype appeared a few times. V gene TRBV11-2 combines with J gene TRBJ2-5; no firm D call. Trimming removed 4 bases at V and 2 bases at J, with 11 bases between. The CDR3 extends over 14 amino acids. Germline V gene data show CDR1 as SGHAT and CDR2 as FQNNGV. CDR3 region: CASSSWTPQETQYF. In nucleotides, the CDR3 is TGTGCCAGCAGCTCTTGGACCCCTCAAGAGACCCAGTACTTC.

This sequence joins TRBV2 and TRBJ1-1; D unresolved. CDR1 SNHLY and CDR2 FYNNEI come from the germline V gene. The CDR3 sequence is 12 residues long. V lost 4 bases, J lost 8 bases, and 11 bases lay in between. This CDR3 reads CASSVRKQEAFF. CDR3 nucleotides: TGTGCCAGCAGTGTGAGGAAACAGGAAGCTTTCTTT. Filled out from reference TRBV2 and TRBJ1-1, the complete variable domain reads EPEVTQTPSHQVTQMGQEVILRCVPISNHLYFYWYRQILGQKVEFLVSFYNNEISEKSEIFDDQFSVERPDGSNFTLKIRSTKLEDSAMYFCASSVRKQEAFFGQGTRLTVV.

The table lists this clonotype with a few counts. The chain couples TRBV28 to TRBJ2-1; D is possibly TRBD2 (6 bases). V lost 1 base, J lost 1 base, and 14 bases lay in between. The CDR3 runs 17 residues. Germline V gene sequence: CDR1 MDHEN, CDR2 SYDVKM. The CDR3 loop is CASSLSSPGTSYNEQFF. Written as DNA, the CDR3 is TGTGCCAGCAGTTTATCGTCCCCGGGGACTTCCTACAATGAGCAGTTCTTC.

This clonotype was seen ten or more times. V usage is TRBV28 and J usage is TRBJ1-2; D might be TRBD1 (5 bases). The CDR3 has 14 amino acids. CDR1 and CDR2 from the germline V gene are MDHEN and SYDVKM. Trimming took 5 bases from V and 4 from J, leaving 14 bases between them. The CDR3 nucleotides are TGTGCCAGCAGTGCTCGGAACAGGATCTATGGCTACACCTTC. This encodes CASSARNRIYGYTF.

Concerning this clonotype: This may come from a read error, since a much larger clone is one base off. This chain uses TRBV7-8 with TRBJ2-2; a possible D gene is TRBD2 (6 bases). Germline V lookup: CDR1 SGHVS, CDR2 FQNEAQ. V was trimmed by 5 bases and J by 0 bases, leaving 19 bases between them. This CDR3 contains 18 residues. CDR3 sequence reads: CASSVERVGGPNTGELFF. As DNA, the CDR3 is TGTGCCAGCAGCGTAGAGCGGGTTGGCGGACCGAACACCGGGGAGCTGTTTTTT.

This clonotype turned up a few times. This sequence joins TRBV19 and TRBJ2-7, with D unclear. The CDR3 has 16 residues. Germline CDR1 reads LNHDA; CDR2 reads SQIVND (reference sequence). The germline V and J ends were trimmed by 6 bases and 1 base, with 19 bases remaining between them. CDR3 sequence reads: CASSQILSPSSYEQYF. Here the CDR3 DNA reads TGTGCCAGTAGCCAGATCCTTTCTCCTAGTTCCTACGAGCAGTACTTC. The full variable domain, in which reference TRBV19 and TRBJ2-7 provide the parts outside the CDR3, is DGGITQSPKYLFRKEGQNVTLSCEQNLNHDAMYWYRQDPGQGLRLIYYSQIVNDFQKGDIAEGYSVSREKKESFPLTVTSAQKNPTAFYLCASSQILSPSSYEQYFGPGTRLTVT.

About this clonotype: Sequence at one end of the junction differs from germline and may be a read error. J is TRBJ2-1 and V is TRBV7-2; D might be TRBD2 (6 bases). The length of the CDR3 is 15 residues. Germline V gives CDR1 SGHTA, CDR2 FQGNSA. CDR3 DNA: TGTGCCAGCAGCGCGGGACTTCTGTCCTACAAGGAGCAGTTCTTC. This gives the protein CASSAGLLSYKEQFF.

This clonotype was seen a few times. CDR3 nucleotides: TGCGCCAGCAGCCTTCCCAGCGGGGCGAACACCGGGGAGCTGTTTTTT. Amino acids: CASSLPSGANTGELFF. The chain links TRBV4-1 to TRBJ2-2; 7 bases map to TRBD2. The CDR3 is made up of 16 amino acids. Germline V CDR1 and CDR2: MGHRA, YSYEKL. The trim removed 4 bases at V and 0 bases at J, leaving 5 bases unmatched.

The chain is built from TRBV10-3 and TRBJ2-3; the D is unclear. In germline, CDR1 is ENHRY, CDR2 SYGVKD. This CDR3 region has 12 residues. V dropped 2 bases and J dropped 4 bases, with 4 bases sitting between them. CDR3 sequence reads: CAISEAADTQYF. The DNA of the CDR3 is TGTGCCATCAGTGAGGCGGCAGATACGCAGTATTTT.

In nucleotides, the CDR3 is TGTGCCAGCAGTTACAACCCGACCTACGAGCAGTACTTC. Amino acid sequence: CASSYNPTYEQYF. V is TRBV6-5 and J is TRBJ2-7; D gene uncertain. V was cut by 2 bases and J by 2 bases, with 7 bases left in between. The CDR3 spans 13 residues. Germline V gene data show CDR1 as MNHEY and CDR2 as SVGAGI.

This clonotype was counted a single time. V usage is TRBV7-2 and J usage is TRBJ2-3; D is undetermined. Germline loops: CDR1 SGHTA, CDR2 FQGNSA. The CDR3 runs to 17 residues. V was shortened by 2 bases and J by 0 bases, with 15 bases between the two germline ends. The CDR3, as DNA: TGTGCCAGCAGCTTAAACGTCTTGGTGTCTAGCACAGATACGCAGTATTTT. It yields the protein CASSLNVLVSSTDTQYF.

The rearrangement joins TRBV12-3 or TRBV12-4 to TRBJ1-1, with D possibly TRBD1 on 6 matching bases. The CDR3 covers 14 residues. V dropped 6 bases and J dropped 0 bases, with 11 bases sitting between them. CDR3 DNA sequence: TGTGCCAGCAGAACAAAGGGGGTGAACACTGAAGCTTTCTTT. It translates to CASRTKGVNTEAFF.

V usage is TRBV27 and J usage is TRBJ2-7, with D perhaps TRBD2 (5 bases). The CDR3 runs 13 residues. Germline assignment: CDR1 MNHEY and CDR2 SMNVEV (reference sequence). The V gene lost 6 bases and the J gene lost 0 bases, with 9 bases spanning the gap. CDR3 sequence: CASSVSASYEQYF. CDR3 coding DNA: TGTGCCAGCAGCGTTAGCGCCTCCTACGAGCAGTACTTC.

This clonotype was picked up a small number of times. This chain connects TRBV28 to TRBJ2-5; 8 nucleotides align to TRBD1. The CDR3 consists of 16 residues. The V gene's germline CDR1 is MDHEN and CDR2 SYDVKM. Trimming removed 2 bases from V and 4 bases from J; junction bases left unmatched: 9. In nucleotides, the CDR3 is TGTGCCAGCAGTTTAATACCAGGGGGCCTGTCAGAGACCCAGTACTTC. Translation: CASSLIPGGLSETQYF.

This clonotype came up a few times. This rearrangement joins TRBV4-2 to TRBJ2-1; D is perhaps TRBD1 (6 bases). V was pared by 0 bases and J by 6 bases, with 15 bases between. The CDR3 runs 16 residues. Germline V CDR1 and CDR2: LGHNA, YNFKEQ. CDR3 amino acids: CASSQDWGRDTNEQFF. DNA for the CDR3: TGTGCCAGCAGCCAAGATTGGGGAAGGGACACCAATGAGCAGTTCTTC.